The entry below describes one T cell receptor (beta chain). This specimen belongs to a study of ipilimumab plus nivolumab after autologous stem cell transplantation. Study background: Patients received a median of about five ipilimumab and roughly eight nivolumab doses. Myeloma cases were transplant-naive high-risk or relapsed within 3 years post first autologous transplant.

Only in-frame clones appear in the TCRdb table, and some are missing; sequencing was by immunoSEQ multiplex PCR. The table has approximately 6,000 clones, approximately 90% seen once. Checkpoint therapy with ipilimumab 1 mg/kg began 14 to 28 days after transplant. Dosing: nivolumab 3 mg/kg IV, weeks 1, 4, 7, 10, then every two weeks to week 26. V was shortened by 0 bases and J by 4 bases, with 12 bases between the two germline ends. The germline gives CDR1 SGHTA, CDR2 FQGNSA. The CDR3 loop spans 15 amino acids. This rearrangement joins TRBV7-2 to TRBJ1-2; no reliable D call. The sample here was PBMCs, taken in a trial of ipilimumab plus nivolumab as post-transplant consolidation. The origin of this receptor is a female donor with multiple myeloma. The CDR3 here is CASSLARLTPYGYTF. CDR3 nucleotide sequence: TGTGCCAGCAGCTTAGCCAGGCTAACCCCCTATGGCTACACCTTC.